One and the same sample provided the 19 T cell receptor beta chains below, sequenced in a study of cytomegalovirus exposure and HLA in healthy donors. The assay was immunoSEQ multiplex PCR, and TCRdb's table has in-frame clones only and misses some. The data contain 110,000 or so clones, approximately 85% of them singletons. Input material: PBMCs. These receptors came from a man between 18 and 35 years old in good health and CMV-seronegative.

CDR3 nucleotides: TGTGCCAGCAGCTTCGGGAGGGAGGGCGTGGCCGGGGAGCTGTTTTTT. Translating it yields CASSFGREGVAGELFF. The chain recombines TRBV7-2 with TRBJ2-2, with 8 bases aligning to TRBD2. This CDR3 is 16 amino acids long. Losses at the gene ends were 3 bases for V and 6 bases for J; bases not matched to a gene: 9. The V gene's germline CDR1 is SGHTA and CDR2 FQGNSA.

The V gene is TRBV6-1, the J gene TRBJ2-1; 11 bases are a match to TRBD2. V gave up 2 bases and J gave up 6 bases; unmatched junction bases: 3. Germline lookup yields CDR1 MNHNS and CDR2 SASEGT. The CDR3 runs to 15 residues. This CDR3 is CASSEFSGGANEQFF. CDR3 sequence (DNA): TGTGCCAGCAGTGAATTTAGCGGGGGGGCCAATGAGCAGTTCTTC.

The V and J genes are TRBV6-6 and TRBJ2-5; a possible D gene is TRBD2 (5 bases). CDR1 and CDR2 from the germline V gene are MNHNY and SVGAGI (reference sequence). V lost 5 bases to trimming and J lost 0 bases, with 13 bases between them. The CDR3 covers 15 residues. The CDR3 is CASSSGRSYQETQYF. Written as DNA, the CDR3 is TGTGCCAGCAGTAGCGGACGGTCGTACCAAGAGACCCAGTACTTC.

The V gene is TRBV30, the J gene TRBJ2-7, with 9 bases aligning to TRBD2. With 8 bases clipped from V and 3 bases from J, the junction kept 8 bases outside the gene matches. Germline V lookup: CDR1 GTSNPN, CDR2 SVGIG (reference sequence). This CDR3 region has 13 residues. The CDR3 bases are TGTGCCGGATCTAGCGGGGTTCGCTACGAGCAGTACTTC. This sequence encodes CAGSSGVRYEQYF.

The chain couples TRBV6-1 to TRBJ1-1, with D unclear. Per the germline V gene, CDR1 is MNHNS and CDR2 is SASEGT. CDR3 length equals 14 residues. Trimming left V 2 bases short and J 2 bases short, with 9 bases between. The CDR3 sequence is CASSERGANTEAFF. The CDR3 DNA is TGTGCCAGCAGTGAACGGGGAGCTAACACTGAAGCTTTCTTT.

The chain uses TRBV15 and TRBJ2-5, with a possible D match to TRBD2 (6 bases). CDR1 is LNHNV and CDR2 is YYDKDF in the germline V gene (reference sequence). Between the trimmed V and J ends, which lost 1 base and 2 bases, there was a span of 26 bases. The CDR3 spans 20 residues. The CDR3 coding sequence is TGTGCCACCAGCAGAGGAGCTCGGCTTGGCGCGGAGGAGGGGCAAGAGACCCAGTACTTC. This encodes CATSRGARLGAEEGQETQYF.

J is TRBJ2-2 and V is TRBV5-4; 8 nucleotides align to TRBD2. CDR1 and CDR2 (germline): SGHNT, YYREEE (reference sequence). The CDR3 is 15 residues long. V shed 0 bases and J 4 bases; nucleotides not matched to a gene: 2. In DNA, the CDR3 is TGTGCCAGCAGCTTGGAACTAGCGGCCACCGGGGAGCTGTTTTTT. Encoded protein: CASSLELAATGELFF.

V usage is TRBV27 and J usage is TRBJ2-1; 7 bases are a match to TRBD1. J was trimmed by 3 bases and V by 4 bases; bases with no gene match: 6. Germline CDR1 is MNHEY and CDR2 is SMNVEV (reference sequence). The CDR3 runs to 15 residues. CDR3 residues: CASSSRGQIYNEQFF. The CDR3 DNA reads TGTGCCAGCAGTTCCAGGGGACAGATCTACAATGAGCAGTTCTTC.

The V gene is TRBV2, the J gene TRBJ1-5; no clear D gene. The V gene's germline CDR1 is SNHLY and CDR2 FYNNEI. The CDR3 is made up of 14 amino acids. Trimming took off 5 bases at V and 1 base at J, with 9 bases between the two ends. CDR3 in amino acids: CASSTSTSNQPQHF. DNA for the CDR3: TGTGCCAGCAGTACCTCGACAAGCAATCAGCCCCAGCATTTT.

The chain has TRBV7-8 and TRBJ2-1, with a weak D call TRBD1 (6 bases). From germline, CDR1 is SGHVS and CDR2 FQNEAQ. This CDR3 is built from 13 residues. Trimming took 2 bases from V and 6 from J, leaving 8 bases between them. Here the CDR3 DNA reads TGTGCCAGCAGCTTAATCAGGGGCAATGAGCAGTTCTTC. This encodes CASSLIRGNEQFF.

The genes are TRBV11-1 and TRBJ2-7; 7 bases are shared with TRBD2. The CDR3 has 15 residues. V lost 5 bases to trimming and J lost 3 bases; unmatched junction nucleotides: 10. Germline CDR1 SGHAT, CDR2 FQDESV (reference sequence). CDR3 sequence (DNA): TGTGCCAGCAGCCCCGGGACTACCCTCGACTACGAGCAGTACTTC. It translates to CASSPGTTLDYEQYF.

This clone was counted a single time. The chain combines TRBV6-1 with TRBJ2-1; a possible D gene is TRBD2 (6 bases). Germline lookup yields CDR1 MNHNS and CDR2 SASEGT. The CDR3 is made up of 15 amino acids. With 4 bases removed from V and 10 bases from J, the gap between germline ends came to 20 bases. The CDR3 sequence: CASSATSISGGEQFF. CDR3 DNA sequence: TGTGCCAGCAGTGCGACTAGTATTTCTGGTGGGGAGCAGTTCTTC.

This chain links TRBV14 with TRBJ2-1, with TRBD2 as a possible D gene (6 bases). This CDR3 has 12 residues. V was trimmed by 4 bases and J by 15 bases, leaving 16 bases between them. Germline CDR1 is SGHDN and CDR2 is FVKESK. The CDR3 DNA is TGTGCCAGCAGCCTAACCCCGGGGACTCCGTTCTTC. It translates to CASSLTPGTPFF.

This sequence joins TRBV30 and TRBJ2-2; D remains ambiguous. CDR1 and CDR2 from the germline V gene are GTSNPN and SVGIG (reference sequence). Trimming took 3 bases from V and 5 from J, leaving 7 bases between them. The CDR3 length is 12 residues. The CDR3 coding sequence is TGTGCCTGGAGCTCCTCTACCGGGGAGCTGTTTTTT. Protein product: CAWSSSTGELFF.

V gene TRBV9 combines with J gene TRBJ2-7; a weak D match, TRBD2 (6 bases). The germline CDR1 and CDR2 sequences are SGDLS and YYNGEE. The CDR3 length is 12 residues. V lost 9 bases to trimming and J lost 3 bases, with 13 bases between them. The CDR3, as DNA: TGTGCCACACACTTGGAGGGCTACGAGCAGTACTTC. This encodes CATHLEGYEQYF.

This clone has ten or more counts. DNA of the CDR3: TGTGCCAGCAGACAGGGTCTTTATGGCTACACCTTC. The encoded protein is CASRQGLYGYTF. The chain recombines TRBV6-5 with TRBJ1-2; D might be TRBD1 (6 bases). This CDR3 contains 12 residues. Germline lookup yields CDR1 MNHEY and CDR2 SVGAGI. Trimming pared 6 bases from V and 5 bases from J, leaving 10 bases between.

V is TRBV28 and J is TRBJ1-5; D remains unclear. CDR1 is MDHEN and CDR2 is SYDVKM in the germline V gene. V shed 2 bases and J shed 3 bases, with 8 bases lying between them. The CDR3 is 14 residues long. DNA of the CDR3: TGTGCCAGCAGTTTACCGGGATCCAATCAGCCCCAGCATTTT. Translation: CASSLPGSNQPQHF. The entire variable domain, with the rest obtained from reference TRBV28 and TRBJ1-5, is as follows: DVKVTQSSRYLVKRTGEKVFLECVQDMDHENMFWYRQDPGLGLRLIYFSYDVKMKEKGDIPEGYSVSREKKERFSLILESASTNQTSMYLCASSLPGSNQPQHFGDGTRLSIL.

The V and J genes are TRBV7-8 and TRBJ1-1; D ambiguous. Trimming removed 4 bases at V and 1 base at J, with 10 bases between. The germline CDR1 and CDR2 sequences are SGHVS and FQNEAQ. The CDR3 contains 14 residues. CDR3 nucleotide sequence: TGTGCCAGCAGCTCAGCGCCCAGGAACACTGAAGCTTTCTTT. This encodes CASSSAPRNTEAFF.

The J gene is TRBJ2-7, the V gene TRBV11-2, with 7 bases identical to TRBD1. Per the germline V gene, CDR1 is SGHAT and CDR2 is FQNNGV. There are 17 residues in the CDR3. The V and J ends lost 5 bases and 5 bases, in that order; junction bases with no gene match: 18. CDR3 residues: CASSRGHGSGGTDEQYF. CDR3 DNA: TGTGCCAGCAGCCGGGGCCACGGATCAGGGGGAACTGACGAGCAGTACTTC. Drawing the rest from reference TRBV11-2 and TRBJ2-7, the complete variable domain is EAGVAQSPRYKIIEKRQSVAFWCNPISGHATLYWYQQILGQGPKLLIQFQNNGVVDDSQLPKDRFSAERLKGVDSTLKIQPAKLEDSAVYLCASSRGHGSGGTDEQYFGPGTRLTVT.